The next 12 T cell receptor beta chains were all read from a single sample in a study of blood T cell repertoires in COVID-19. The repertoire was sequenced with immunoSEQ multiplex PCR; TCRdb's copy has only in-frame clones and lacks some. Of 300,000 or so clones in the sample, around 83% were seen once. The source material was peripheral blood. These receptors originate from a woman aged 45-65 years with acute or convalescent COVID-19.

The chain is built from TRBV30 and TRBJ1-2, with TRBD1 identical over 9 bases. V shed 2 bases and J 8 bases; nucleotides not matched to a gene: 9. Per the germline V gene, CDR1 is GTSNPN and CDR2 is SVGIG (reference sequence). The CDR3 runs to 14 residues. The chain's CDR3 is CAWSTPGTGRGYTF. Written as DNA, the CDR3 is TGTGCCTGGAGTACCCCCGGGACAGGGAGAGGCTACACCTTC. The full variable domain, rest sourced from reference TRBV30 and TRBJ1-2, is SQTIHQWPATLVQPVGSPLSLECTVEGTSNPNLYWYRQAAGRGLQLLFYSVGIGQISSEVPQNLSASRPQDRQFILSSKKLLLSDSGFYLCAWSTPGTGRGYTFGSGTRLTVV.

The table lists this clone with a count of one. This chain connects TRBV2 to TRBJ2-2, with TRBD1 identical over 7 bases. V lost 5 bases, J lost 4 bases, and 10 bases stayed unmatched. The CDR3 has 16 residues. CDR1 is SNHLY and CDR2 is FYNNEI in the germline V gene. The DNA of the CDR3 is TGTGCCAGCAGTTCGGCCGGACAGGAGATCACCGGGGAGCTGTTTTTT. Its protein is CASSSAGQEITGELFF.

The chain employs TRBV12-3 or TRBV12-4 and TRBJ1-1, with D maybe TRBD1 (6 bases). The CDR3 length is 13 residues. The ends were cut back, 4 bases at V and 6 bases at J, with 12 bases in the middle. CDR3 sequence: CASSSQGYSEAFF. The CDR3 DNA follows: TGTGCCAGCAGTTCCCAGGGGTACTCTGAAGCTTTCTTT.

The CDR3 DNA sequence: TGTGCCAGTAGTTTCCAGACAGGGGGCGAGCAGTACGTC. Translation: CASSFQTGGEQYV. The rearrangement joins TRBV19 to TRBJ2-7; 9 positions match TRBD1. The CDR3 loop spans 13 amino acids. Trimming took 5 bases from V and 6 from J; bases not matched to a gene: 5. Germline lookup yields CDR1 LNHDA and CDR2 SQIVND (reference sequence).

The rearrangement uses TRBV29-1 and TRBJ2-5; D ambiguous. The CDR3 consists of 13 residues. Germline values: CDR1 SQVTM, CDR2 ANQGSEA. The V gene lost 5 bases and the J gene lost 2 bases, with 12 bases spanning the gap. CDR3 sequence (DNA): TGCAGCGTTTCGTCGCGGCAGCAAGAGACCCAGTACTTC. It yields the protein CSVSSRQQETQYF.

The chain carries TRBV5-6 and TRBJ2-2; TRBD2 matches 9 bases. The CDR3 runs 17 residues. Germline trimming cut 0 bases from V and 4 bases from J; bases unmatched to any gene: 7. Germline loops: CDR1 SGHDT, CDR2 YYEEEE. CDR3: CASSLDLSGGTTGELFF. CDR3 in DNA: TGTGCCAGCAGCTTGGATCTCAGCGGGGGGACCACCGGGGAGCTGTTTTTT.

The V call is TRBV6-5, the J call TRBJ1-4, with D uncertain. V lost 8 bases and J lost 0, with 13 bases in between. The CDR3 spans 15 residues. Germline CDR1 reads MNHEY; CDR2 reads SVGAGI. The CDR3 sequence: CASSWYAATNEKLFF. CDR3 in DNA: TGTGCCAGCTCCTGGTACGCGGCAACTAATGAAAAACTGTTTTTT.

This chain connects TRBV9 to TRBJ2-3, with TRBD2 matching over 7 bases. The V gene end was trimmed by 0 bases and the J gene end by 2 bases; junction bases not matched to a gene: 6. The germline V gene encodes CDR1 SGDLS and CDR2 YYNGEE. The CDR3 totals 16 residues. The CDR3 coding sequence is TGTGCCAGCAGCGTAGCGAGCGGGGAATTCACAGATACGCAGTATTTT. As protein: CASSVASGEFTDTQYF.

The count of this clone is one. V and J are TRBV30 and TRBJ2-6; the match to TRBD1 covers 7 bases. J gave up 2 bases and V 3 bases, and 13 bases lay outside the gene matches. The CDR3 is 18 amino acids. The germline V gene has CDR1 GTSNPN and CDR2 SVGIG (reference sequence). The CDR3 region is CAWSQARGFRPGANVLTF. CDR3 sequence (DNA): TGTGCCTGGAGCCAAGCCAGGGGGTTTCGGCCTGGGGCCAACGTCCTGACTTTC.

This clone was picked up one time. The V call is TRBV5-5, the J call TRBJ2-2, with TRBD1 matching over 7 bases. The V segment lost 1 base and the J segment 6 bases; nucleotides outside the gene matches: 6. The CDR3 contains 15 residues. Germline V gives CDR1 SGHKS, CDR2 YYEKEE (reference sequence). The CDR3 coding sequence is TGTGCCAGCAGCTTGTGGGACAGTAATTCCGGGGAGCTGTTTTTT. Protein product: CASSLWDSNSGELFF.

V and J are TRBV6-5 and TRBJ1-1; 8 bases fit TRBD1. CDR1 MNHEY and CDR2 SVGAGI come from the germline V gene. The J segment lost 4 bases and the V segment lost 2 bases, leaving 6 bases of the junction unmatched. The CDR3 is 15 residues long. DNA of the CDR3: TGTGCCAGCAGTTACCTAACCCAGGGGGCCACTGAAGCTTTCTTT. This sequence encodes CASSYLTQGATEAFF.

This clone was detected only a few times. The chain carries TRBV6-4 and TRBJ2-6; D perhaps matches TRBD2 (5 bases). Germline loops: CDR1 MRHNA, CDR2 SNTAGT. This CDR3 has 15 amino acids. V lost 4 bases and J lost 4, with 11 bases in between. In nucleotides, the CDR3 is TGTGCCAGCAGTGCTGAGGGAACCGGGGCCAACGTCCTGACTTTC. Its translation is CASSAEGTGANVLTF.